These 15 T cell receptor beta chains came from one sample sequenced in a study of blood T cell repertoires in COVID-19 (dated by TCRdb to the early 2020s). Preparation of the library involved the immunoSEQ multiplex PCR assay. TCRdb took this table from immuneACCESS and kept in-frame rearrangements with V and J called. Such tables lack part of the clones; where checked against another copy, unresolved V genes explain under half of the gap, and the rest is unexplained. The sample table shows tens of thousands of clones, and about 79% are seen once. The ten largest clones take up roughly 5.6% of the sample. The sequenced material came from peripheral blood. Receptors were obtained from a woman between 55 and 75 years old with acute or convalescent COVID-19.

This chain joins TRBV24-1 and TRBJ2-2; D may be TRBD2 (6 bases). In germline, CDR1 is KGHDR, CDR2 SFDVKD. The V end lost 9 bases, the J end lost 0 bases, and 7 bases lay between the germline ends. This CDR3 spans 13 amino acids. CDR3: CATGGANTGELFF. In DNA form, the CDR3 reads TGTGCCACCGGAGGGGCGAACACCGGGGAGCTGTTTTTT.

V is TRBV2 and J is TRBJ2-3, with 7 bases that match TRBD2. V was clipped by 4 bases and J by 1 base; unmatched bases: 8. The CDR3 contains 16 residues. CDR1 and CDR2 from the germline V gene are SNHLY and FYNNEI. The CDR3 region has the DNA TGTGCCAGCAGTGCGAGCGGGGTAAGAGGCACAGATACGCAGTATTTT. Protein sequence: CASSASGVRGTDTQYF.

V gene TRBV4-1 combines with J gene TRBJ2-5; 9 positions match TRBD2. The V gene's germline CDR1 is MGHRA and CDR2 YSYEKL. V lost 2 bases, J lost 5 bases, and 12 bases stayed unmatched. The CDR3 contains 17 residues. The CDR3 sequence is CASSQILAGPWGETQYF. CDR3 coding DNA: TGCGCCAGCAGCCAAATCCTAGCGGGGCCCTGGGGGGAGACCCAGTACTTC.

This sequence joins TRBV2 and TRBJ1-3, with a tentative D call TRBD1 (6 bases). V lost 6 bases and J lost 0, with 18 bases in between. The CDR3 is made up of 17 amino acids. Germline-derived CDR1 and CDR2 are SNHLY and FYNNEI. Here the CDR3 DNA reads TGTGCCAGCAGCTTAGTAACGGGACATTTCTCTGGAAACACCATATATTTT. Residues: CASSLVTGHFSGNTIYF.

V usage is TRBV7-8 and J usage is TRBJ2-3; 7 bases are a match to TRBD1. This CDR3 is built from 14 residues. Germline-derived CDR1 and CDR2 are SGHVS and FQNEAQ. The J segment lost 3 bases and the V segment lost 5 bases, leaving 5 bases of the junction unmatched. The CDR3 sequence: CASSPRGQTDTQYF. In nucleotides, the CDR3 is TGTGCCAGCAGCCCCAGGGGACAGACAGATACGCAGTATTTT.

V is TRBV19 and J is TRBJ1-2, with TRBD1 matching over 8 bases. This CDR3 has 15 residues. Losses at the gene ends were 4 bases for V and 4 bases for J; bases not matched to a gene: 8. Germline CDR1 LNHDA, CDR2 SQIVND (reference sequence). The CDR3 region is CASSTPTGGGYGYTF. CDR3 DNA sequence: TGTGCCAGTAGTACACCAACAGGGGGTGGCTATGGCTACACCTTC.

The CDR3 spells CASSVGQPTTNEKLFF. The CDR3 DNA follows: TGCGCCAGCAGCGTGGGACAGCCGACAACTAATGAAAAACTGTTTTTT. The V gene is TRBV5-1, the J gene TRBJ1-4, with TRBD1 matching 7 bases. This CDR3 comprises 16 residues. Germline-derived CDR1 and CDR2 are SGHRS and YFSETQ. The V segment lost 4 bases and the J segment 0 bases; nucleotides outside the gene matches: 6.

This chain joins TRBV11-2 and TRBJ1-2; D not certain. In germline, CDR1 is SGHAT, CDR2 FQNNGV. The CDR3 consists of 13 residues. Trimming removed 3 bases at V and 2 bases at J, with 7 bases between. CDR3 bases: TGTGCCAGCAGCTTGAGGGAGAACTATGGCTACACCTTC. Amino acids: CASSLRENYGYTF.

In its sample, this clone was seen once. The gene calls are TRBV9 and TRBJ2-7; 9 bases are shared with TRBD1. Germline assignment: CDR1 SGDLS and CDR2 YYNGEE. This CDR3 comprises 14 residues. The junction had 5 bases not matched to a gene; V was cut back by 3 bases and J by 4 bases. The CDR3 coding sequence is TGTGCCAGCAGCGAAACAGGGGGCCGATACGAGCAGTACTTC. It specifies CASSETGGRYEQYF.

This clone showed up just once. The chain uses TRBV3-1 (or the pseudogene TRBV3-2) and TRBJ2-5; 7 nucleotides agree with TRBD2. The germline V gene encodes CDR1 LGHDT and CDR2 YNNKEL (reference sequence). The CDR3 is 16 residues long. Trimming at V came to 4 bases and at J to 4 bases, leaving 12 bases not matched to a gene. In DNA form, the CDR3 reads TGTGCCAGCAGCCGAAGAACAGGTAGGGAGGGAGAGACCCAGTACTTC. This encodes CASSRRTGREGETQYF.

The chain's CDR3 is CASSRRGSYEQYF. The CDR3 region has the DNA TGTGCCAGCAGCCGGCGGGGGTCCTACGAGCAGTACTTC. The chain carries TRBV6-5 and TRBJ2-7; TRBD2 matches 7 bases. The CDR3 runs 13 residues. Germline values: CDR1 MNHEY, CDR2 SVGAGI. Trimming removed 6 bases from V and 1 base from J; junction bases left unmatched: 3.

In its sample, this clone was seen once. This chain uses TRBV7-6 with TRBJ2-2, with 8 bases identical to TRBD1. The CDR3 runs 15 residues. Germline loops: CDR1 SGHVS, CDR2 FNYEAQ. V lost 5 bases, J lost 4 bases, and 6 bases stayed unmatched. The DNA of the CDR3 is TGTGCCAGCAGCCCTTTCACAGGGGGCACCGGGGAGCTGTTTTTT. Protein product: CASSPFTGGTGELFF.

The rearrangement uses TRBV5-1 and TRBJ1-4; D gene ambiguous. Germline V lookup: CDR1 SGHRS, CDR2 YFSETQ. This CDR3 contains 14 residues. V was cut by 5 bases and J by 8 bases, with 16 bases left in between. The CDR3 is CASSRGSDGEKLFF. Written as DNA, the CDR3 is TGCGCCAGCAGTAGAGGGTCGGATGGCGAAAAACTGTTTTTT.

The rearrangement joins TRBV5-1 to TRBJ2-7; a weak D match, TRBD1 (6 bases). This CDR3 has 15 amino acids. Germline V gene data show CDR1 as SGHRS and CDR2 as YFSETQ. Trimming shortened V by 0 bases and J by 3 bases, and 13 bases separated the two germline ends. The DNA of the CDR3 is TGCGCCAGCAGCTTGGGACAGGTAGTGGACTACGAGCAGTACTTC. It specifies CASSLGQVVDYEQYF.

CDR3 region: CASLRQGGPYNEQFF. The CDR3, as DNA: TGCGCCAGTCTACGACAGGGTGGACCATACAATGAGCAGTTCTTC. The chain combines TRBV5-1 with TRBJ2-1; 7 bases line up with TRBD1. With V trimmed by 8 bases and J by 4 bases, 12 bases remained unmatched. The CDR3 runs 15 residues. Germline CDR1 reads SGHRS; CDR2 reads YFSETQ. The full variable domain, its missing parts supplied by reference TRBV5-1 and TRBJ2-1, is KAGVTQTPRYLIKTRGQQVTLSCSPISGHRSVSWYQQTPGQGLQFLFEYFSETQRNKGNFPGRFSGRQFSNSRSEMNVSTLELGDSALYLCASLRQGGPYNEQFFGPGTRLTVL.